The 14 T cell receptor beta chains reported below all come from one sample, sequenced in a study of T cell clones after liver transplantation. Sequenced by immunoSEQ multiplex PCR; TCRdb stores in-frame clones only, minus some. Seen here are roughly 100,000 clones, around 80% observed once, and the top ten hold 2.5% to 3%. This specimen consisted of CD4+ T cells from blood, obtained approximately 50 months after liver transplant. Receptor source: a human patient who received a liver transplant. Some T cells may arise from the graft donor.

Worth noting for this clone: One end of the junction varies from germline; a read error may be responsible. J is TRBJ2-7 and V is TRBV18, with TRBD1 as a possible D gene (5 bases). CDR1 and CDR2 from the germline V gene are KGHSH and LQKENI. The CDR3 contains 14 residues. The CDR3 region has the DNA TGTGCCAGCCCACCCAATCAGGGCGACAACGAGCAGTACTTC. Translation: CASPPNQGDNEQYF.

This clone was seen a handful of times. The CDR3 here is CASSLVDGPNQPQHF. CDR3 sequence (DNA): TGTGCCAGCAGCTTAGTGGATGGGCCAAATCAGCCCCAGCATTTT. The chain combines TRBV7-2 with TRBJ1-5; D gene uncertain. The CDR3 is 15 amino acids. Germline V CDR1 and CDR2: SGHTA, FQGNSA. V gave up 1 base and J gave up 4 bases, with 11 bases separating them.

The chain employs TRBV6-4 and TRBJ1-5; D may be TRBD1 (5 bases). V lost 0 bases, J lost 1 base, and 13 bases lay in between. This CDR3 contains 17 residues. CDR1 MRHNA and CDR2 SNTAGT come from the germline V gene. The CDR3: CASSDSKRGKSNQPQHF. The CDR3 region has the DNA TGTGCCAGCAGTGACTCGAAGCGGGGGAAGAGCAATCAGCCCCAGCATTTT.

The chain links TRBV19 to TRBJ2-7, with unresolved D. The CDR3 contains 12 residues. Germline V gene sequence: CDR1 LNHDA, CDR2 SQIVND (reference sequence). Between the trimmed V and J ends, which lost 7 bases and 6 bases, there was a span of 13 bases. Here the CDR3 reads CASNGDRGEQYF. The CDR3 coding sequence is TGTGCCAGTAATGGGGATCGTGGCGAGCAGTACTTC.

The rearrangement joins TRBV18 to TRBJ2-2; D unclear. This CDR3 region has 14 residues. The V gene lost 2 bases and the J gene lost 0 bases, with 4 bases spanning the gap. Germline V gene lookup returns CDR1 KGHSH and CDR2 LQKENI. CDR3 in DNA: TGTGCCAGCTCACCAGGAACGAACACCGGGGAGCTGTTTTTT. Translated, it gives CASSPGTNTGELFF. Together with reference TRBV18 and TRBJ2-2, the CDR3 gives the full variable domain: NAGVMQNPRHLVRRRGQEARLRCSPMKGHSHVYWYRQLPEEGLKFMVYLQKENIIDESGMPKERFSAEFPKEGPSILRIQQVVRGDSAAYFCASSPGTNTGELFFGEGSRLTVL.

The chain is built from TRBV28 and TRBJ1-1; 8 bases are shared with TRBD1. Germline CDR1 and CDR2: MDHEN and SYDVKM. The CDR3 is 15 amino acids. The junction had 6 bases not matched to a gene; V was cut back by 5 bases and J by 1 base. In nucleotides, the CDR3 is TGTGCCAGCAGTCTCTCCGGGACAGGGAACACTGAAGCTTTCTTT. Its protein product is CASSLSGTGNTEAFF.

V is TRBV21-1 and J is TRBJ2-2; TRBD2 reflects the table's D call only, with no check against the DNA. TRBV21-1 is a listed pseudogene. The CDR3 runs 17 residues. Here the CDR3 DNA reads TGTGCCAGCAGCATTAGCCGGGATCGGACCCGCACCGGGGAGCTGTTTTTT. Translation gives CASSISRDRTRTGELFF.

V and J are TRBV7-2 and TRBJ2-5; the D is unclear. Germline CDR1 reads SGHTA; CDR2 reads FQGNSA. This CDR3 spans 15 amino acids. V was clipped by 1 base and J by 4 bases, with 13 bases between them. DNA of the CDR3: TGTGCCAGCAGCTTAGATGGCAGACCCATAGAGACCCAGTACTTC. As protein: CASSLDGRPIETQYF.

This clone has a single count. CDR3 amino acids: CSARSYNEQFF. The CDR3 nucleotides are TGCAGTGCCAGAAGTTACAATGAGCAGTTCTTC. The J gene is TRBJ2-1, the V gene TRBV20-1; the D is unclear. Trimming removed 6 bases at V and 4 bases at J, with 7 bases between. This CDR3 is built from 11 residues. Per germline, CDR1 DFQATT and CDR2 SNEGSKA (reference sequence).

This clone was seen just once. This sequence joins TRBV30 and TRBJ1-1; D might be TRBD1 (5 bases). Between the trimmed V and J ends, which lost 8 bases and 1 base, there was a span of 14 bases. The CDR3 is 13 residues long. CDR1 is GTSNPN and CDR2 is SVGIG in the germline V gene (reference sequence). The CDR3 protein is CASRPQGNTEAFF. The CDR3 DNA reads TGTGCCAGCAGACCGCAGGGGAACACTGAAGCTTTCTTT. The full variable domain, rest sourced from reference TRBV30 and TRBJ1-1, is SQTIHQWPATLVQPVGSPLSLECTVEGTSNPNLYWYRQAAGRGLQLLFYSVGIGQISSEVPQNLSASRPQDRQFILSSKKLLLSDSGFYLCASRPQGNTEAFFGQGTRLTVV.

In DNA, the CDR3 is TGCGCCAGCAGCATCGGGACGCCACGCACAGATACGCAGTATTTT. It encodes CASSIGTPRTDTQYF. The rearrangement links TRBV5-1 to TRBJ2-3, with D perhaps given as TRBD1 or TRBD2 (5 bases each). With 4 bases removed from V and 1 base from J, the gap between germline ends came to 13 bases. Germline V gene lookup returns CDR1 SGHRS and CDR2 YFSETQ. The CDR3 covers 15 residues.

This clone turned up a few times. This rearrangement joins TRBV6-1 to TRBJ1-5; D unresolved. V was trimmed by 0 bases and J by 4 bases, leaving 4 bases between them. From germline, CDR1 is MNHNS and CDR2 SASEGT. The CDR3 has 13 amino acids. The CDR3: CASSEARNQPQHF. The CDR3 DNA sequence: TGTGCCAGCAGTGAAGCGAGGAATCAGCCCCAGCATTTT.

The gene calls are TRBV27 and TRBJ2-1; D is ambiguous. CDR1 is MNHEY, CDR2 SMNVEV, per germline (reference sequence). The CDR3 has 17 residues. With 6 bases removed from V and 1 base from J, the gap between germline ends came to 19 bases. In nucleotides, the CDR3 is TGTGCCAGCAGCTCTAGTACTGCTTACCTATCCTACAATGAGCAGTTCTTC. Its translation is CASSSSTAYLSYNEQFF.

The chain uses TRBV27 and TRBJ2-6; the D is unclear. Germline assignment: CDR1 MNHEY and CDR2 SMNVEV (reference sequence). V lost 3 bases and J lost 1, with 10 bases in between. The CDR3 runs to 16 residues. Here the CDR3 DNA reads TGTGCCAGCAGTTTCGGGCTGATTTCTGGGGCCAACGTCCTGACTTTC. This sequence encodes CASSFGLISGANVLTF.